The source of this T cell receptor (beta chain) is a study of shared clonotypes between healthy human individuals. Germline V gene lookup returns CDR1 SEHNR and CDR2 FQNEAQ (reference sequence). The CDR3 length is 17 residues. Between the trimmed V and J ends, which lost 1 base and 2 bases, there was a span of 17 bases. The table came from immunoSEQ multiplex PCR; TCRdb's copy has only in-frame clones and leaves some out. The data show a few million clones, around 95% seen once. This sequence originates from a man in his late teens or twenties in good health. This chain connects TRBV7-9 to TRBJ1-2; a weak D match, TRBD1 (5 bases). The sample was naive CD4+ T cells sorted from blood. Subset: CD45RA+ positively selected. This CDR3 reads CASSLGTGVDLNYGYTF. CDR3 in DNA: TGTGCCAGCAGCTTAGGGACGGGGGTCGATCTAAACTATGGCTACACCTTC.